A single sample is the source of the 32 T cell receptor beta chains below, sequenced in a study of identical twins. MiXCR was run by TCRdb on the 5' RACE reads, yielding one entry per CDR3 protein. This repertoire shows 300,000 or so distinct CDR3 sequences, 8.5% to 9.5% found once; its top ten account for approximately 6.6%. The same data also contributed to another study, on yellow fever vaccine responses in identical twins.

Sample: CD8+ T cells sorted from blood. All receptors derive from a woman aged 18-35 years in good health.

This clonotype has just a few counts. The junction does not match germline at one end; this may be a read error. The CDR3 loop is CASSPRTGPRETQYF. In nucleotides, the CDR3 is TGTGCCAGCAGCCCCCGGACAGGGCCGAGGGAGACCCAGTACTTT. The rearrangement links TRBV7-9 to TRBJ2-5; 8 positions match TRBD1. The CDR3 loop spans 15 amino acids. Looked up from germline, CDR1 is SEHNR and CDR2 is FQNEAQ (reference sequence).

The chain carries TRBV3-1 and TRBJ2-1; TRBD2 matches 8 bases. V lost 3 bases, J lost 4 bases, and 23 bases stayed unmatched. Per the germline V gene, CDR1 is LGHDT and CDR2 is YNNKEL (reference sequence). This CDR3 is built from 21 residues. This CDR3 is CASSHLLLTPGSGSLYNEQFF. The CDR3 DNA sequence: TGTGCCAGCAGCCACCTGCTACTGACGCCGGGGAGCGGGAGCCTATACAATGAGCAGTTCTTC.

This chain joins TRBV27 and TRBJ1-6, with TRBD1 as a possible D gene (5 bases). Deletions cut 0 bases from V and 8 bases from J, with 14 bases between. CDR3 length equals 16 residues. Germline V gene data show CDR1 as MNHEY and CDR2 as SMNVEV (reference sequence). The CDR3 is CASSLSVGDADSPLHF. The DNA for the CDR3 is TGTGCCAGCAGTTTATCGGTTGGGGACGCCGATTCACCCCTCCACTTT.

The chain couples TRBV28 to TRBJ2-1, with D unclear. Germline V gene lookup returns CDR1 MDHEN and CDR2 SYDVKM. CDR3 length equals 14 residues. V gave up 5 bases and J gave up 3 bases, with 11 bases separating them. In DNA, the CDR3 is TGTGCCAGCAGTCGTCAGGCCATCTACAATGAGCAGTTCTTC. Translation gives CASSRQAIYNEQFF.

This clonotype was picked up many times. The genes are TRBV6-1 and TRBJ2-7; D is tentatively TRBD1 or TRBD2 (5 bases each). The V end lost 1 base, the J end lost 3 bases, and 19 bases lay between the germline ends. CDR3 length equals 17 residues. Germline CDR1 reads MNHNS; CDR2 reads SASEGT. The CDR3 spells CASSEEVMRDGIYEQYF. The CDR3 DNA reads as TGTGCCAGCAGTGAAGAAGTCATGAGGGACGGAATCTACGAGCAGTACTTC.

The chain uses TRBV29-1 and TRBJ2-5, with TRBD2 as a possible D gene (6 bases). V dropped 0 bases and J dropped 3 bases, with 11 bases sitting between them. The CDR3 extends over 14 amino acids. The V gene's germline CDR1 is SQVTM and CDR2 ANQGSEA. The CDR3 here is CSVEEDSGEETQYF. The CDR3 nucleotides read TGCAGCGTTGAAGAAGATTCGGGGGAAGAGACCCAGTACTTC.

This clonotype showed up just a few times. The J gene is TRBJ2-1, the V gene TRBV6-5, with TRBD2 matching 9 bases. V gave up 0 bases and J gave up 5 bases; unmatched junction bases: 8. Germline-derived CDR1 and CDR2 are MNHEY and SVGAGI. The CDR3 consists of 17 residues. The CDR3 loop is CASSYSWRGGWDNEQFF. The CDR3 coding sequence is TGTGCCAGCAGTTACTCATGGCGGGGGGGCTGGGACAATGAGCAGTTCTTC.

This clonotype has a count of ten or more. The V gene is TRBV20-1, the J gene TRBJ2-3; D remains unclear. V was trimmed by 4 bases and J by 1 base, leaving 15 bases between them. The CDR3 spans 15 residues. Germline V gives CDR1 DFQATT, CDR2 SNEGSKA (reference sequence). Here the CDR3 reads CSATNWEAGTDTQYF. The CDR3 region has the DNA TGCAGTGCTACAAACTGGGAAGCCGGCACAGATACGCAGTATTTT.

This clonotype was seen a few times. The J gene is TRBJ2-5, the V gene TRBV7-9; a possible D gene is TRBD2 (5 bases). The V end lost 6 bases, the J end lost 2 bases, and 13 bases lay between the germline ends. This CDR3 has 14 residues. The germline V gene encodes CDR1 SEHNR and CDR2 FQNEAQ (reference sequence). This CDR3 reads CASSLTGWQETQYF. Written as DNA, the CDR3 is TGTGCCAGCAGTCTCACGGGGTGGCAAGAGACCCAGTACTTC.

This clonotype was detected many times. The rearrangement links TRBV27 to TRBJ1-3, with D unresolved. The V gene's germline CDR1 is MNHEY and CDR2 SMNVEV (reference sequence). The CDR3 has 11 residues. Trimming pared 6 bases from V and 3 bases from J, leaving 3 bases between. The CDR3 loop is CASSLGNTIYF. For the CDR3, the DNA is TGTGCCAGCAGCCTTGGAAACACCATATATTTT.

This clonotype showed up just a few times. This chain joins TRBV10-1 and TRBJ1-1; tentative D call: TRBD1 (5 bases). With 3 bases removed from V and 4 bases from J, the gap between germline ends came to 9 bases. In germline, CDR1 is WNHNN, CDR2 SYGVQD (reference sequence). The CDR3 consists of 13 residues. The CDR3 DNA reads TGCGCCAGCAGTGACTCTGGGGGCACTGAAGCTTTCTTT. It is translated as CASSDSGGTEAFF.

Many counts were recorded for this clonotype. The V gene is TRBV9, the J gene TRBJ2-3; unclear D gene. This CDR3 comprises 12 residues. Germline V gene lookup returns CDR1 SGDLS and CDR2 YYNGEE. V was clipped by 0 bases and J by 4 bases, with 3 bases between them. The CDR3: CASSVDPDTQYF. CDR3 nucleotide sequence: TGTGCCAGCAGCGTAGACCCAGATACGCAGTATTTT. The full variable domain, its missing parts supplied by reference TRBV9 and TRBJ2-3, is DSGVTQTPKHLITATGQRVTLRCSPRSGDLSVYWYQQSLDQGLQFLIQYYNGEERAKGNILERFSAQQFPDLHSELNLSSLELGDSALYFCASSVDPDTQYFGPGTRLTVL.

Only a few counts were recorded for this clonotype. The chain carries TRBV12-5 and TRBJ1-2; tentatively, D is TRBD1 (6 bases). CDR1 is LGHNT, CDR2 FRNRAP, per germline. This CDR3 has 18 residues. V was clipped by 2 bases and J by 4 bases, with 23 bases between them. The CDR3 loop is CASGLLQGRDTPIYGYTF. The CDR3 DNA reads TGTGCTAGTGGTTTGCTCCAAGGGCGGGACACCCCCATCTATGGCTACACCTTC.

This clonotype was seen repeatedly, ten times or more. The J gene is TRBJ1-4, the V gene TRBV6-1, with D unresolved. The CDR3 loop spans 14 amino acids. The ends were cut back, 8 bases at V and 8 bases at J, with 18 bases in the middle. Per the germline V gene, CDR1 is MNHNS and CDR2 is SASEGT. The CDR3 loop reads CASGSGEGSEKLFF. The CDR3 DNA reads TGTGCCAGCGGCTCCGGGGAGGGTTCGGAAAAACTGTTTTTT.

This clonotype was recorded only once. The CDR3 reads CASSLRGLSSADTQYF. CDR3 DNA: TGTGCCAGCAGTTTAAGGGGACTATCTAGCGCAGATACGCAGTATTTT. This chain links TRBV27 with TRBJ2-3; 7 positions agree with TRBD2. V shed 2 bases, J shed 4 bases, and the junction held 9 bases outside the gene matches. The CDR3 extends over 16 amino acids. Germline CDR1 and CDR2: MNHEY and SMNVEV (reference sequence).

Only a few counts were recorded for this clonotype. The chain has TRBV6-5 and TRBJ1-2; no definite D call. V was pared by 2 bases and J by 2 bases, with 18 bases between. The V gene's germline CDR1 is MNHEY and CDR2 SVGAGI. The CDR3 sequence is 17 residues long. DNA for the CDR3: TGTGCCAGCAGTTACGGACTCCCCCCGGACGGGAACTATGGCTACACCTTC. Translation gives CASSYGLPPDGNYGYTF.

This clonotype was found many times. This rearrangement joins TRBV5-1 to TRBJ2-1; D possibly corresponds to TRBD2 (6 bases). Trimming took 4 bases from V and 6 from J, leaving 17 bases between them. Per germline, CDR1 SGHRS and CDR2 YFSETQ. This CDR3 comprises 15 residues. The CDR3 loop reads CASSGWTTNFNEQFF. CDR3 bases: TGCGCCAGCAGCGGGTGGACTACCAACTTCAATGAGCAGTTCTTC.

At least ten counts were recorded for this clonotype. The V and J genes are TRBV12-3 or TRBV12-4 and TRBJ2-5, with a weak D call TRBD1 (6 bases). The length of the CDR3 is 16 residues. Trimming took off 5 bases at V and 7 bases at J, with 23 bases between the two ends. In DNA form, the CDR3 reads TGTGCCAGCAGTCGGGACATACGGGACCCCTGGGTGACCCAGTACTTC. Translated, it gives CASSRDIRDPWVTQYF.

This clonotype was picked up many times. V and J are TRBV30 and TRBJ1-1; possibly TRBD1 for D (5 bases). The CDR3 consists of 13 residues. Per germline, CDR1 GTSNPN and CDR2 SVGIG (reference sequence). Trimming took off 1 base at V and 1 base at J, with 7 bases between the two ends. In DNA form, the CDR3 reads TGTGCCTGGAGTGCAGGGACGAACACTGAAGCTTTCTTT. Residues: CAWSAGTNTEAFF.

This clonotype was seen repeatedly, ten times or more. The gene calls are TRBV29-1 and TRBJ1-1; D is unclear. Germline CDR1 and CDR2: SQVTM and ANQGSEA. V was shortened by 7 bases and J by 5 bases, with 8 bases between the two germline ends. The CDR3 runs 10 residues. The CDR3 DNA reads TGCAGCGCGGGTATGACTGAAGCTTTCTTT. This sequence encodes CSAGMTEAFF.

The V call is TRBV27, the J call TRBJ2-3, with TRBD2 identical over 10 bases. V lost 6 bases, J lost 2 bases, and 11 bases stayed unmatched. CDR1 and CDR2 from the germline V gene are MNHEY and SMNVEV (reference sequence). The CDR3 has 17 residues. Here the CDR3 DNA reads TGTGCCAGCAGCCCGGAACTAGCGGGATTCCTCACAGATACGCAGTATTTT. Protein product: CASSPELAGFLTDTQYF.

The chain links TRBV27 to TRBJ2-7, with unresolved D. From germline, CDR1 is MNHEY and CDR2 SMNVEV (reference sequence). The CDR3 totals 14 residues. V shed 0 bases and J shed 4 bases, with 10 bases lying between them. The CDR3 spells CASSLSWAAYEQYF. CDR3 coding DNA: TGTGCCAGCAGTTTATCGTGGGCGGCGTACGAGCAGTACTTC.

This chain uses TRBV11-2 with TRBJ2-7, with D unresolved. The length of the CDR3 is 14 residues. The ends were cut back, 4 bases at V and 2 bases at J, with 12 bases in the middle. Germline CDR1 SGHAT, CDR2 FQNNGV. The CDR3 reads CASSSLSAPYEQYF. CDR3 coding DNA: TGTGCCAGCAGCTCCCTCTCCGCCCCCTACGAGCAGTACTTC.

The chain is built from TRBV7-6 and TRBJ2-7; D is unclear. From germline, CDR1 is SGHVS and CDR2 FNYEAQ. Trimming cost V 3 bases and J 3 bases, with 12 bases left between them. This CDR3 is built from 14 residues. CDR3 coding DNA: TGTGCCAGCAGCTTGAACGGAGACCGCTACGAGCAGTACTTC. Its protein product is CASSLNGDRYEQYF.

This clonotype turned up a few times. The chain links TRBV12-3 or TRBV12-4 to TRBJ2-1, with TRBD2 identical over 8 bases. This CDR3 contains 16 residues. The J segment lost 4 bases and the V segment lost 0 bases, leaving 5 bases of the junction unmatched. CDR3 amino acids: CASSLATGGAYNEQFF. CDR3 bases: TGTGCCAGCAGTTTAGCTACGGGAGGGGCGTACAATGAGCAGTTCTTC.

V and J are TRBV4-3 and TRBJ2-1, with D unclear. The CDR3 has 15 residues. Germline V CDR1 and CDR2: LGHNA, YSLEER. V gave up 1 base and J gave up 3 bases, with 10 bases separating them. The CDR3 DNA is TGCGCCAGCAGCCAAGGTCCACTCAACTACAATGAGCAGTTCTTC. This gives the protein CASSQGPLNYNEQFF.

The chain employs TRBV2 and TRBJ1-1; 11 bases are a match to TRBD1. J gave up 5 bases and V 2 bases, and 10 bases lay outside the gene matches. This CDR3 region has 17 residues. Per the germline V gene, CDR1 is SNHLY and CDR2 is FYNNEI. CDR3 region: CASSEWTGGPGKTEAFF. The CDR3 DNA reads as TGTGCCAGCAGTGAATGGACAGGGGGCCCGGGAAAAACTGAAGCTTTCTTT.

The rearrangement uses TRBV24-1 and TRBJ2-2, with 8 positions matching TRBD2. Germline trimming cut 4 bases from V and 7 bases from J; bases unmatched to any gene: 4. The CDR3 has 14 amino acids. CDR1 and CDR2 (germline): KGHDR, SFDVKD. CDR3 in amino acids: CATSELAVGGELFF. The CDR3 bases are TGTGCCACCAGTGAACTAGCGGTTGGCGGGGAGCTGTTTTTT.

This clonotype has only a few counts. This chain links TRBV7-9 with TRBJ2-5; 7 bases are shared with TRBD1. CDR3 size: 14 residues. Germline V lookup: CDR1 SEHNR, CDR2 FQNEAQ (reference sequence). Trimming took 2 bases from V and 5 from J; bases not matched to a gene: 5. The CDR3 loop reads CASSLKGGWETQYF. Here the CDR3 DNA reads TGTGCCAGCAGCTTAAAAGGGGGCTGGGAGACCCAGTACTTC.

For the CDR3, the DNA is TGTGCCAGCACGAGGCGGGACACCGGGGAGCTGTTTTTT. Protein: CASTRRDTGELFF. The chain is built from TRBV2 and TRBJ2-2; D may be TRBD2 (5 bases). Between the trimmed V and J ends, which lost 7 bases and 3 bases, there was a span of 9 bases. This CDR3 is built from 13 residues. Germline loops: CDR1 SNHLY, CDR2 FYNNEI.

At least ten counts were recorded for this clonotype. The chain combines TRBV6-2 or TRBV6-3 with TRBJ2-1; D is ambiguous. The CDR3 runs 12 residues. Germline CDR1 and CDR2: MNHEY and SVGEGT. Trimming left V 4 bases short and J 8 bases short, with 9 bases between. This CDR3 is CASSWPSDEQFF. The CDR3 DNA follows: TGTGCCAGCAGTTGGCCTAGTGATGAGCAGTTCTTC.

This clonotype was detected many times. CDR3 amino acids: CASSEEGPPEAFF. DNA for the CDR3: TGTGCCAGCAGCGAAGAAGGGCCTCCCGAAGCTTTCTTT. This chain uses TRBV7-9 with TRBJ1-1; D not resolved. Trimming cost V 5 bases and J 8 bases, with 15 bases left between them. CDR3 length: 13 residues. Germline CDR1 reads SEHNR; CDR2 reads FQNEAQ (reference sequence).